This is a list of T cell receptor beta chains from one sample in a study of identical twins. TCRdb re-called the 5' RACE reads through MiXCR, storing one row per CDR3 protein. The sample shows 470,000 or so distinct CDR3 sequences, approximately 24% of them seen only once. Another study also made use of these data, one on T cells expressing NK-cell markers.

The sequenced sample was CD4+ T cells sorted from blood. Receptors were obtained from a young woman in good health. Each CDR3 is given with its conserved first and last residue. A D gene is named only where the DNA matches it firmly. Clone size is not always given. Where it is, it says once, few, many or a class for expanded clones.

>-|TRBV20-1|TRBD2|TRBJ2-7
TGCAGTGCCATGGGTGGGAGGGAGAAGTCTTACGAGCAGTACTTC
CSAMGGREKSYEQYF
>-|TRBV20-1|-|TRBJ2-2
TGCAGTGCTATGTCGCCCACGAACACCGGGGAGCTGTTTTTT
CSAMSPTNTGELFF
>-|TRBV9|TRBD2|TRBJ2-3
TGTGCCAGCAGCGCAGCGGGGAGGTGGACAGATACGCAGTATTTT
CASSAAGRWTDTQYF
>few|TRBV24-1|-|TRBJ2-3
TGTGCCACCAGTGATCCAGGATCTAGCACAGATACGCAGTATTTT
CATSDPGSSTDTQYF
>-|TRBV20-1|-|TRBJ2-1
TGCAGTCCCGTAGGGGGGCGGTACAATGAGCAGTTCTTC
CSPVGGRYNEQFF
>few|TRBV7-9|-|TRBJ1-5
TGTGCCAGCAGCTTCGGGTTTGATCAGCCCCAGCATTTT
CASSFGFDQPQHF
>few|TRBV7-2|TRBD2|TRBJ2-3
TGTGCCAGCAGCCCGAGGGGTAGCGGGAGGGAAGATACGCAGTATTTT
CASSPRGSGREDTQYF
>-|TRBV7-9|TRBD1|TRBJ1-4
TGTGCCAGCCGATCGGACAGGGGGCCAGGTGGACGTGAAAAACTGTTTTTT
CASRSDRGPGGREKLFF
>-|TRBV12-3/TRBV12-4|TRBD1|TRBJ2-3
TGTGCCAGCAGGCCGACAGGGGTCCACACAGATACGCAGTATTTT
CASRPTGVHTDTQYF
>-|TRBV20-1|TRBD2|TRBJ2-1
TGCAGTGCTAGAGATGGGACTAGCTCCTACAATGAGCAGTTCTTC
CSARDGTSSYNEQFF
>-|TRBV7-2|-|TRBJ1-6
TGTGCCAGCAGCTTAGCAGGAACCCCCAATTCACCCCTCCACTTT
CASSLAGTPNSPLHF
>-|TRBV5-1|-|TRBJ1-5
TGTGCCAGCAGCTTAGAGGCTAATCAGCCCCAGCATTTT
CASSLEANQPQHF
>-|TRBV7-2|TRBD2|TRBJ2-7
TGTGCCAGCAGCTCCCGGACTAGCGGGGGGTACGAGCAGTACTTC
CASSSRTSGGYEQYF
>-|TRBV20-1|TRBD2|TRBJ2-3
TGCAGTGCTATTAGCGGGGGTTCGTATTTT
CSAISGGSYF
>-|TRBV20-1|TRBD1|TRBJ2-3
TGCAGCCCAGCCACAGGGGCAACAGATACGCAGTATTTT
CSPATGATDTQYF
>few|TRBV15|TRBD1|TRBJ2-2
TGTGCCACCAGGAGACAGGGCGGAACCGGGGAGCTGTTTTTT
CATRRQGGTGELFF
>few|TRBV5-1|-|TRBJ2-1
TGCGCCAGCAGCTTATGGCTAGCTACCGAAAATGAGCAGTTCTTC
CASSLWLATENEQFF
>-|TRBV5-1|-|TRBJ2-3
TGCGCCAGCAGCTTCCTAGCAGAAGATACGCAGTATTTT
CASSFLAEDTQYF
>few|TRBV7-9|TRBD1|TRBJ1-5
TGTGCCAGCAGAGGACAGGGAGAACAGCCCCAGCATTTT
CASRGQGEQPQHF
>-|TRBV3-1|TRBD2|TRBJ2-7
TGTGCCAGCAGCCACGGGGGGAAGCAGTACTTC
CASSHGGKQYF
>-|TRBV9|-|TRBJ2-7
TGTGCCAGCAGCGTAGGTACCCAAGGGGACGAGCAGTACTTC
CASSVGTQGDEQYF
>-|TRBV12-3/TRBV12-4|-|TRBJ1-2
TGTGCCAGCAGTCCCATTGGGCTTGGGGGCAACTATGGCTACACCTTC
CASSPIGLGGNYGYTF
>-|TRBV7-2|TRBD2|TRBJ2-7
TGTGCCAGCAGCCCTCTAACTAGCGGCTACGAGCAGTACTTC
CASSPLTSGYEQYF
>-|TRBV5-6|-|TRBJ1-2
TGTGCCAGCAGCTTGGTTATGGAGGGGGACTATGGCTACACCTTC
CASSLVMEGDYGYTF
>-|TRBV15|-|TRBJ2-7
TGTGCCACCAGCAGAGCTAGCCTAGAAGGGCAGTACTTC
CATSRASLEGQYF
>-|TRBV7-7|-|TRBJ2-3
TGTGCCAGCAGCTTAGGGGTGCGGGGAGGCTCCTCAGATACGCAGTATTTT
CASSLGVRGGSSDTQYF
>few|TRBV7-9|-|TRBJ1-1
TGTGCCAGCAGCGTACTCGCTCAGACTGAAGCTTTCTTT
CASSVLAQTEAFF
>-|TRBV29-1|-|TRBJ1-3
TGCAGCGTAGCCCTCCAAGCTTCTCGGGGAAACACCATATATTTT
CSVALQASRGNTIYF
>-|TRBV5-5|TRBD1|TRBJ1-4
TGTGCCAGCCCTAAAAAGGGGGCAGCTAATGAAAAACTGTTTTTT
CASPKKGAANEKLFF
>-|TRBV6-5|-|TRBJ2-1
TGTGCCAGCCGACCCTCATACAATGAGCAGTTCTTC
CASRPSYNEQFF
>-|TRBV12-3/TRBV12-4|-|TRBJ2-2
TGTGCCAGCAGTTTTCTCCGTCCCCGAACCGGGGAGCTGTTTTTT
CASSFLRPRTGELFF
>-|TRBV6-5|TRBD1|TRBJ1-2
TGTGCCAGCAGTTACGGACAGGCGATCTATGGCTACACCTTC
CASSYGQAIYGYTF
>-|TRBV12-5|-|TRBJ2-5
TGTGCTAGTCGGAAGGGGGTGCAAGAGACCCAGTACTTC
CASRKGVQETQYF
>many|TRBV12-3/TRBV12-4|-|TRBJ2-7
TGTGCCAGCAGTTTGTTGAACGAGCAGTACTTC
CASSLLNEQYF
>few|TRBV20-1|TRBD1|TRBJ2-1
TGCAGTGCTAGTCTCCGGGACAGGGCGAACAATGAGCAGTTCTTC
CSASLRDRANNEQFF
>-|TRBV30|TRBD2|TRBJ2-3
TGTGCCTGGGGGGGGTATAGCGGGAAGGCAGATACGCAGTATTTT
CAWGGYSGKADTQYF
>-|TRBV11-1|-|TRBJ2-7
TGTGCCAGCAGCTCGTTGGTCAAGTACTACGAGCAGTACTTC
CASSSLVKYYEQYF
>many|TRBV20-1|TRBD1|TRBJ1-1
TGCAGTGCTAGAGAGGGGAAAAGATTACAGGGGTTGGACACTGAAGCTTTCTTT
CSAREGKRLQGLDTEAFF